The text below deals with one T cell receptor (beta chain). This clonotype was picked up many times. No cognate antigen has been identified for it. One base away there is no much larger clone; base qualities are not given. The data were taken from a study of T cells in Graves' hyperthyroidism and ophthalmopathy (dated by TCRdb to 2018 to 2020). Broadly, across the study: Peripheral blood was sampled at the time of initial diagnosis, prior to any treatment. The paper reports TCR Vbeta CDR3 sequencing of approximately 140 peripheral blood samples: around 41 ophthalmopathy, under 85 hyperthyroidism and about 17 progressor patients. After blood sampling, hyperthyroidism patients were treated with methimazole at a starting dose of 30 mg daily, and ophthalmopathy patients were treated with high-dose intravenous methylprednisolone. TCR V-J signatures able to tell the groups apart were searched for in a discovery cohort of some 97 patients, of whom 43 had Graves' ophthalmopathy and some 60 had stable Graves' hyperthyroidism. The study also compared thyroid tissue and blood T-cell repertoires from several Graves' hyperthyroidism patients. The roughly 91 discovery patients were randomly divided into training and test sets at a 7:3 ratio. Prospective prediction of ophthalmopathy was tested in an independent validation cohort consisting of 18 to 20 hyperthyroidism patients and 15 or so patients who later progressed to ophthalmopathy.

According to the germline V gene, CDR1 reads SGHTA and CDR2 reads FQGNSA. There are 15 amino acids in the CDR3, from cysteine to phenylalanine inclusive. The DNA shown is the 45-base CDR3, in frame from base 1. Trimming costs V 5 bases and J 4 bases, and their ends lie 14 bases apart. The TCR beta CDR3 regions were amplified from the RNA transcripts. The TCR CDR3 was subjected to a first round of RT-PCR using the HTBI primer set and the Qiagen OneStep RT-PCR kit. Libraries were constructed in a second round of multiplex PCR, after which size selection and purification were performed. Paired-end sequencing of the libraries was performed with 100 bp reads on an Illumina HiSeq2000. Processing in the source paper ran as follows. SOAPnuke was used to process the raw data, removing reads that contained adapters or uncalled bases, had a mean Phred below 15, or lacked an exact match to the constant primer or identifier. COPE v1.2.5 was used to merge the high-quality paired reads, and each unique nucleotide sequence was defined as a clonotype. MiTCR v1.1 was used to align the clonotypes against IMGT TRBV, TRBD and TRBJ reference segments. The analysis included only V-J combinations with a frequency above 0.0001, which together covered approximately 99% of the repertoires. A TCS score was defined as the ratio between F50 (clonal expansion) and ExV (chaos), using BLOSUM62-based TCRdist between CDR3 peptides within each V-J. Welch's t-statistics and random forest reduced roughly 500 V-J features to 10 to 15, which were used in a naive Bayes classifier (R e1071). The Morisita-Horn index was used to measure how similar the thyroid and blood repertoires were. Using fastp at Q25 and MiXCR, TCRdb reprocessed the public reads and kept productive beta chains. Rows with one shared CDR3 protein collapse into an entry with the most common genes and DNA. These V and J calls originate from TCRdb's pipeline instead of the authors' own analysis. For this sample the table gives around 700,000 distinct CDR3 sequences, of which about a third were detected only once. Around 32% of the sample rests with the top ten.

Stable Graves' hyperthyroidism was defined as the absence of progression to ophthalmopathy over 18 months of follow-up. The hyperthyroidism patients were between 18 and 65 years old and newly diagnosed, with a disease duration of less than 2 months. Any patient with an uncontrolled infection, another autoimmune disease, pregnancy or lactation was excluded. Diagnoses were based on clinical symptoms, serum thyroxine and TRAb, thyroid ultrasound and orbital computed tomography. Ficoll-Paque density gradient centrifugation was used to isolate PBMCs from 9.5 to 10 ml of fresh peripheral blood. Total RNA was extracted using Trizol reagent, and RNA quality was assessed on an Agilent 2100 Bioanalyzer. Paper-wide results and their limitations: Sample size was not statistically predetermined, and investigators were not blinded to group allocation. In validation, the model predicted progression to ophthalmopathy a median of around six months before onset, with roughly 71% sensitivity and 72.22% specificity. Most expanded thyroid clonotypes (frequency above 0.001) were also found in blood, which suggests that blood repertoires may mirror thyroid immune responses. In cross-validation, a model built on a 13 V-J signature told ophthalmopathy apart from stable hyperthyroidism with over 85% sensitivity and around 84% specificity, and in testing the same model reached 80%/75%.

The TCR was taken from a woman between 40 and 55 years old with Graves' hyperthyroidism. Specimen: blood. This sequence uses TRBV7-2 and TRBJ2-2, with an unclear D gene assignment. The CDR3 protein: CASSDLNHPTGELFF. Here is the DNA: TGTGCCAGCAGCGACCTGAACCATCCCACCGGGGAGCTGTTTTTT.